These 26 T cell receptor beta chains came from one sample sequenced in a study of T cells after yellow fever vaccination. TCRdb ran MiXCR on the 5' RACE reads and lists one entry per CDR3 protein. The sample has about 300,000 distinct CDR3 sequences, roughly 8.7% seen once. Here the sequenced sample was CD4+ T cells sorted from PBMCs, taken 5 days after the yellow fever booster vaccination. The source is a young man who received the YFV17D yellow fever vaccine.

The V gene is TRBV5-1, the J gene TRBJ2-1, with 9 bases that match TRBD2. Per germline, CDR1 SGHRS and CDR2 YFSETQ. J gave up 4 bases and V 3 bases, and 14 bases lay outside the gene matches. This CDR3 has 18 amino acids. The CDR3 region is CASSSTTPTSGAYNEQFF. In DNA form, the CDR3 reads TGCGCCAGCAGCTCGACGACCCCGACTAGCGGAGCTTACAATGAGCAGTTCTTC.

This clonotype was detected many times. The J gene is TRBJ2-2, the V gene TRBV5-1; D is perhaps TRBD1 (5 bases). With 1 base removed from V and 0 bases from J, the gap between germline ends came to 10 bases. Germline V gene lookup returns CDR1 SGHRS and CDR2 YFSETQ. CDR3 length: 16 residues. CDR3 nucleotide sequence: TGCGCCAGCAGCTTGAGGAACAGGACGAACACCGGGGAGCTGTTTTTT. Translated: CASSLRNRTNTGELFF.

This clonotype was counted only a few times. V is TRBV5-1 and J is TRBJ2-1; D is uncertain. The CDR3 runs 14 residues. V was clipped by 0 bases and J by 8 bases, with 12 bases between them. The germline CDR1 and CDR2 sequences are SGHRS and YFSETQ. Here the CDR3 DNA reads TGCGCCAGCAGCTTGGAGCCTCTTTCCGATGAGCAGTTCTTC. Its translation: CASSLEPLSDEQFF.

There are many counts of this clonotype. The rearrangement links TRBV6-5 to TRBJ2-3, with 9 bases aligning to TRBD2. The CDR3 is 16 amino acids. Germline loops: CDR1 MNHEY, CDR2 SVGAGI. Trimming removed 4 bases from V and 5 bases from J; junction bases left unmatched: 10. The CDR3 protein is CASSLKSGGIGDTQYF. CDR3 nucleotides: TGTGCCAGCAGTTTGAAAAGCGGGGGGATTGGAGATACGCAGTATTTT.

This clonotype was seen only a few times. CDR3 protein: CAISDPRYGYEQYF. In nucleotides, the CDR3 is TGTGCCATCAGTGATCCACGGTATGGGTACGAGCAGTACTTC. The chain couples TRBV10-3 to TRBJ2-7, with D unclear. This CDR3 spans 14 amino acids. V lost 3 bases to trimming and J lost 4 bases, with 13 bases between them. Per the germline V gene, CDR1 is ENHRY and CDR2 is SYGVKD.

This clonotype was seen a few times. The J gene is TRBJ2-1, the V gene TRBV20-1, with 12 bases lining up with TRBD2. Germline assignment: CDR1 DFQATT and CDR2 SNEGSKA (reference sequence). This CDR3 is 14 amino acids long. J gave up 5 bases and V 5 bases, and 4 bases lay outside the gene matches. The CDR3 bases are TGCAGTGCTTCCCGACTAGCGGGGGACAATGAGCAGTTCTTC. Its protein is CSASRLAGDNEQFF.

This clonotype was found a few times. The chain couples TRBV20-1 to TRBJ1-1; D gene ambiguous. The CDR3 spans 12 residues. The germline gives CDR1 DFQATT, CDR2 SNEGSKA (reference sequence). V shed 6 bases and J shed 3 bases, with 11 bases lying between them. The CDR3 loop reads CSAARVDTEAFF. DNA for the CDR3: TGCAGTGCGGCGAGGGTCGACACTGAAGCTTTCTTT.

V gene TRBV7-3 combines with J gene TRBJ2-5; weak D call: TRBD1 (5 bases). This CDR3 spans 15 amino acids. The ends were cut back, 5 bases at V and 5 bases at J, with 18 bases in the middle. Germline lookup yields CDR1 SGHTA and CDR2 FQGTGA. The CDR3 region is CASSIGPRDAETQYF. DNA for the CDR3: TGTGCCAGCAGCATAGGACCCAGGGATGCGGAGACCCAGTACTTC.

The V call is TRBV18, the J call TRBJ2-5; a possible D gene is TRBD2 (5 bases). In germline, CDR1 is KGHSH, CDR2 LQKENI. This CDR3 region has 16 residues. The germline V and J ends were trimmed by 2 bases and 4 bases, with 17 bases remaining between them. The CDR3 protein is CASSPLASGIGETQYF. The CDR3 DNA reads TGTGCCAGCTCACCATTGGCCTCGGGGATCGGAGAGACCCAGTACTTC.

This clonotype occurred a few times. The V and J genes are TRBV28 and TRBJ1-3, with D unresolved. V was cut by 5 bases and J by 4 bases, with 12 bases left in between. Germline V gives CDR1 MDHEN, CDR2 SYDVKM. This CDR3 region has 14 residues. CDR3 DNA sequence: TGTGCCAGCAGTCTTCTTACCGGGGGAAACACCATATATTTT. It specifies CASSLLTGGNTIYF.

CDR3 region: CASSRDQGYRPYEQYF. CDR3 DNA: TGTGCCAGCAGCAGGGACCAGGGTTATCGTCCCTACGAGCAGTACTTC. The chain is built from TRBV27 and TRBJ2-7, with D perhaps being TRBD1 or TRBD2 (5 bases each). Looked up from germline, CDR1 is MNHEY and CDR2 is SMNVEV (reference sequence). Trimming removed 6 bases from V and 2 bases from J, with 20 bases in between. The CDR3 is 16 residues long.

This chain connects TRBV9 to TRBJ2-2; D is ambiguous. Germline CDR1 and CDR2: SGDLS and YYNGEE. V was pared by 5 bases and J by 0 bases, with 14 bases between. This CDR3 has 16 amino acids. Here the CDR3 reads CASSGRVSANTGELFF. The CDR3 bases are TGTGCCAGCAGTGGCCGGGTTTCCGCGAACACCGGGGAGCTGTTTTTT.

The rearrangement joins TRBV11-3 to TRBJ2-1; TRBD1 or TRBD2 may be the D gene (5 bases each). Deletions cut 3 bases from V and 0 bases from J, with 21 bases between. The CDR3 runs to 19 residues. The germline V gene encodes CDR1 SGHNT and CDR2 YENEEA. In DNA form, the CDR3 reads TGTGCCAGCAGCTTGAGGGGCGGCGTGGGTGACGGCTCCTACAATGAGCAGTTCTTC. Residues: CASSLRGGVGDGSYNEQFF.

This clonotype appeared a few times. This chain links TRBV28 with TRBJ2-5, with a possible D match to TRBD2 (7 bases). CDR1 and CDR2 (germline): MDHEN, SYDVKM. The CDR3 has 17 residues. V lost 1 base and J lost 4, with 19 bases in between. In DNA form, the CDR3 reads TGTGCCAGCAGTTTATACCCCCAGGGGAGGGGAGTAGAGACCCAGTACTTC. Protein product: CASSLYPQGRGVETQYF.

The rearrangement joins TRBV4-1 to TRBJ1-5; 9 bases fit TRBD1. V lost 0 bases and J lost 4; bases outside the gene matches: 7. CDR1 and CDR2 from the germline V gene are MGHRA and YSYEKL. This CDR3 is built from 17 residues. The chain's CDR3 is CASSQDAFDRGNQPQHF. DNA for the CDR3: TGCGCCAGCAGCCAAGATGCCTTCGACAGGGGGAATCAGCCCCAGCATTTT.

As concerns this clonotype: It may be a read error: a sequence one base away is much more abundant. The J gene is TRBJ2-2, the V gene TRBV12-3 or TRBV12-4; 10 nucleotides align to TRBD2. The length of the CDR3 is 18 residues. The CDR3 spells CASSSRTRTSGRTGGLFF. The DNA of the CDR3 is TGTGCCAGCAGTTCAAGGACCAGGACTAGCGGCCGCACCGGGGGGCTGTTTTTT.

The J gene is TRBJ1-4, the V gene TRBV11-2; 8 positions match TRBD1. Germline V gene data show CDR1 as SGHAT and CDR2 as FQNNGV. The CDR3 extends over 14 amino acids. The V segment lost 5 bases and the J segment 5 bases; nucleotides outside the gene matches: 4. In nucleotides, the CDR3 is TGTGCCAGCAGCCCCAGACAGGGGAATGAAAAACTGTTTTTT. This encodes CASSPRQGNEKLFF.

This clonotype was counted many times. The rearrangement joins TRBV20-1 to TRBJ1-2; 12 bases fit TRBD1. V gave up 8 bases and J gave up 8 bases; unmatched junction bases: 12. Germline V gene lookup returns CDR1 DFQATT and CDR2 SNEGSKA (reference sequence). The CDR3 sequence is 14 residues long. CDR3 DNA sequence: TGCAGTTCGAACCCGGGACAGGGGGCGCGGGGCTACACCTTC. Its protein product is CSSNPGQGARGYTF.

This clonotype was counted a few times. The rearrangement uses TRBV7-9 and TRBJ2-5, with no clear D. Germline CDR1 SEHNR, CDR2 FQNEAQ (reference sequence). V lost 5 bases, J lost 5 bases, and 9 bases lay in between. This CDR3 has 12 residues. The CDR3, as DNA: TGTGCCAGCAGCATACCCCGGGAGACCCAGTACTTC. Protein: CASSIPRETQYF.

This clonotype was observed at least ten times. V usage is TRBV12-3 or TRBV12-4 and J usage is TRBJ1-1; the D gene is possibly TRBD1 (6 bases). The CDR3 spans 16 residues. Trimming took 7 bases from V and 1 from J, leaving 19 bases between them. The CDR3 DNA follows: TGTGCCAGCATCCACGAGGGGGGCAGGGGGAACACTGAAGCTTTCTTT. It yields the protein CASIHEGGRGNTEAFF.

V usage is TRBV4-1 and J usage is TRBJ1-5, with D possibly matching TRBD1 (6 bases). The CDR3 loop spans 15 amino acids. Germline values: CDR1 MGHRA, CDR2 YSYEKL. The V end lost 3 bases, the J end lost 5 bases, and 14 bases lay between the germline ends. CDR3 DNA: TGCGCCAGCAGCCATTTGGGGGCCTGGGATCAGCCCCAGCATTTT. Translating it yields CASSHLGAWDQPQHF.

This clonotype showed up just a few times. V usage is TRBV9 and J usage is TRBJ1-5; the D is unclear. Germline V gene lookup returns CDR1 SGDLS and CDR2 YYNGEE. V dropped 0 bases and J dropped 5 bases, with 12 bases sitting between them. The CDR3 runs to 15 residues. The CDR3 DNA sequence: TGTGCCAGCAGCGTAGGGGCAGGACTCTATCAGCCCCAGCATTTT. Translated: CASSVGAGLYQPQHF.

The V call is TRBV5-8, the J call TRBJ2-3, with D possibly matching TRBD2 (5 bases). CDR3 length equals 14 residues. Germline-derived CDR1 and CDR2 are SGHTS and YDEGEE. V was shortened by 1 base and J by 1 base, with 7 bases between the two germline ends. The chain's CDR3 is CASSLWRGTDTQYF. For the CDR3, the DNA is TGTGCCAGCAGCTTGTGGCGGGGCACAGATACGCAGTATTTT.

This clonotype was detected a few times. The J gene is TRBJ2-7, the V gene TRBV12-3 or TRBV12-4, with no clear D. The V end was cut by 3 bases, the J end by 0 bases, with 12 bases between. CDR3 length equals 15 residues. CDR3 residues: CASSFSRSNSYEQYF. The DNA for the CDR3 is TGTGCCAGCAGTTTTAGTAGGTCAAACTCCTACGAGCAGTACTTC.

In this sample, this clonotype turned up a few times. This rearrangement joins TRBV18 to TRBJ2-1; 9 bases agree with TRBD1. Germline values: CDR1 KGHSH, CDR2 LQKENI. The CDR3 is made up of 13 amino acids. The junction had 2 bases not matched to a gene; V was cut back by 3 bases and J by 8 bases. The CDR3 region is CASSPGQGYEQFF. The CDR3 DNA is TGTGCCAGCTCACCGGGACAGGGTTATGAGCAGTTCTTC.

The chain is built from TRBV18 and TRBJ2-7; 8 bases align to TRBD1. The CDR3 covers 15 residues. Germline assignment: CDR1 KGHSH and CDR2 LQKENI. V shed 5 bases and J 3 bases; nucleotides not matched to a gene: 9. The CDR3 spells CASSSGQGVIYEQYF. CDR3 sequence (DNA): TGTGCCAGCTCATCTGGACAGGGAGTAATCTACGAGCAGTACTTC.